This T cell receptor beta chain was obtained from a study of cytomegalovirus exposure and HLA in healthy donors. The CDR3 is 15 amino acids. J was trimmed by 2 bases and V by 3 bases; bases with no gene match: 5. The V gene's germline CDR1 is MDHEN and CDR2 SYDVKM. As concerns this clone: Its cognate antigen is unknown.

In the PCR, 60 Vbeta and 13 Jbeta primers were used. Here immunoSEQ multiplex PCR was the method, and the copy in TCRdb shows in-frame clones only, minus some. The sample yields 74,000 or so clones, of which the top ten take up 1.5%. Points from the study as a whole: Reportedly, diagnosis of cytomegalovirus status by the classifier showed high specificity and sensitivity. HLA alleles were associated with some 16,000 TCR beta sequences in a later analysis at 0.05 false discovery rate.

This cohort consisted of healthy bone marrow donors. Sequences were obtained from PBMCs. This receptor was obtained from a woman between 55 and 75 years old in good health and CMV-seronegative. V is TRBV28 and J is TRBJ2-7; 9 positions match TRBD1. In nucleotides, the CDR3 is TGTGCCAGCAGTTTTCCGGGACAGGGTCCCTACGAGCAGTACTTC. Its translation is CASSFPGQGPYEQYF.